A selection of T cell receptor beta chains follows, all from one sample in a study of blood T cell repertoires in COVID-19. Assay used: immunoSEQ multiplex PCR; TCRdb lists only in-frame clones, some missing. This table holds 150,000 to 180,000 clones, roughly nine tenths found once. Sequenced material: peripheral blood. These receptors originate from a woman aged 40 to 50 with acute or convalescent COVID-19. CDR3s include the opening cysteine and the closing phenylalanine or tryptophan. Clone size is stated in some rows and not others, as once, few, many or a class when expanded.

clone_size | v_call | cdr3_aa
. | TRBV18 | CASSPRTGGSLVTDTQYF
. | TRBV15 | CATSGGVWEQYF
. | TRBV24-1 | CATSDPWTYGYTF
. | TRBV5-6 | CASSLGLAGGLETQYF
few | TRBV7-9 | CASSLRRTGGTEAFF
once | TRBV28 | CASSRGKGQGVTGELFF
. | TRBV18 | CASSAITSGGADTQYF
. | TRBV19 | CASQDRAKATETQYF
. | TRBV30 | CAWSVLTTNTGELFF
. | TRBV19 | CASRAQDYSGNTIYF
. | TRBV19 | CASSIVRGGLYNEQFF
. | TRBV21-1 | CASSGQTSGLDF
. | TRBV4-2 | CASSQQLDPGGTDTQYF
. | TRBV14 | CASSRDRGDYGYTF
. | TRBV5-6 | CASSLEPTNEKLFF
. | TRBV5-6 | CASRLGPTGSFNDEAFF
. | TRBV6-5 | CASSKYGTTGELFF
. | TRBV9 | CASSVTSSTDTQYF
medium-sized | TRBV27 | CASSLLDSSGANVLTF
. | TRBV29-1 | CSVDTIRNTEAFF
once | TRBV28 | CASSYKDRRIYEQYF
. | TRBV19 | CASALGQVNEKLFF
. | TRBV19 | CASSIDQLAVRRRSYNEQFF
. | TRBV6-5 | CASTEGGTVNQPQHF
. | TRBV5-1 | CASSLTGVESPLHF
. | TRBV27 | CASSPNRGQYDGYTF
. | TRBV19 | CASSIGTSNTEAFF
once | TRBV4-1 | CASSQGPGGAETQYF
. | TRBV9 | CASSGLGTGDTEAFF
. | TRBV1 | CTSSRKTGLTNTGELFF
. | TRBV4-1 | CASSQVIPGQGFYNEQFF
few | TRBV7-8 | CASSKDGITYEQYF
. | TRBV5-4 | CASSSQGASNQPQHF
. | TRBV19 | CASSIAGGGSYEQYF
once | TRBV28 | CASSSLGSADTQYF
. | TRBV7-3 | CASSPVSGRETQYF
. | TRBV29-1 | CSVEGDRAYEQYF
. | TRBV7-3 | CASSFQGGSEQFF
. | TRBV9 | CASSAPGSNTGELFF
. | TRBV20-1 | CSAIDSQPQHF
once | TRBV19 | CASSIPQVLGGLAKNIQYF
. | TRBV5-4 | CASSLGPLNQPQHF
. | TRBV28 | CASSLGGSLQYF
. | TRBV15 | CATSRLDQPQHF
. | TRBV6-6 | CASSLGRGSNQPQHF